This T cell receptor (beta chain) was captured in a study of blood T cell repertoires in COVID-19. Across the whole study: Samples came from the United States, Italy and Spain, spanning acute and convalescent COVID-19.

Germline CDR1 DFQATT, CDR2 SNEGSKA (reference sequence). This CDR3 has 13 residues. Trimming stripped 3 bases from V and 4 bases from J, with 10 bases between. Clones were read by immunoSEQ multiplex PCR, and TCRdb kept only the in-frame ones, dropping some. There are approximately 350,000 clones in the sample; 75% to 90% occur only once, and about 1% lies in the top ten. This clonotype was obtained from a man between 18 and 35 years old who had recovered from COVID-19. The material sequenced was PBMCs or T cells enriched from blood (not recorded which). The chain recombines TRBV20-1 with TRBJ1-3; no clear D. The CDR3 loop reads CSASKREGNTIYF. The CDR3 nucleotides are TGCAGTGCTAGTAAGCGGGAGGGAAACACCATATATTTT.